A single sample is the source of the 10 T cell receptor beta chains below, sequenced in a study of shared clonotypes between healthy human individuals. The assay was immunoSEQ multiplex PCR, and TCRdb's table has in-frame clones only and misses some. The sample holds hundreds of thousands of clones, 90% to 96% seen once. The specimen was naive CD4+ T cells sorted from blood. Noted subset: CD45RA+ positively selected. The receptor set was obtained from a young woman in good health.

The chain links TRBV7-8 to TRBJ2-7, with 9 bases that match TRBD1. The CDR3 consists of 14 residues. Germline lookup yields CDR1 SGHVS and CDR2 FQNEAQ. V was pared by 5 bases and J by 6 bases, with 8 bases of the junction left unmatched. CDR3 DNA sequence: TGTGCCAGCAGCGGGGACAGGGTACGAGTCGAGCAGTACTTC. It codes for CASSGDRVRVEQYF.

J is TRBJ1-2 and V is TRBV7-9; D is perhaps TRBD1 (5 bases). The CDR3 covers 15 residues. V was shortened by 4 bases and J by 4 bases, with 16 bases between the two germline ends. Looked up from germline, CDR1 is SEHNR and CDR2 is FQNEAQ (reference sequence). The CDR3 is CASSSNGAPGYGYTF. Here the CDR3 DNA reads TGTGCCAGCAGCTCAAACGGGGCCCCGGGCTATGGCTACACCTTC.

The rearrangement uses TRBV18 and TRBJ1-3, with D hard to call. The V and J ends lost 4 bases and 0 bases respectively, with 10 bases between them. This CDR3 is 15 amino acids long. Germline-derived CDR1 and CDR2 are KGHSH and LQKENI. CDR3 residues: CASSQAASSGNTIYF. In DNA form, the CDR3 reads TGTGCCAGCTCACAGGCGGCCAGCTCTGGAAACACCATATATTTT.

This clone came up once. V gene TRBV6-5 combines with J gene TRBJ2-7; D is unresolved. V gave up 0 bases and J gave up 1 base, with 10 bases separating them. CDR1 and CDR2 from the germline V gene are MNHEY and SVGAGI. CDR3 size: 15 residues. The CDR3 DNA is TGTGCCAGCAGTTACTCTGCCACGCCTTCCTACGAGCAGTACTTC. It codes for CASSYSATPSYEQYF.

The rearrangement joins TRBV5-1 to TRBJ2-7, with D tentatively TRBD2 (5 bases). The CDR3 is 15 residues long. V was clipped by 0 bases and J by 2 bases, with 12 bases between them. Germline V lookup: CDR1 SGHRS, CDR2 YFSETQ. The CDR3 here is CASSLDPGIPYEQYF. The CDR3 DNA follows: TGCGCCAGCAGCTTGGACCCCGGGATACCCTACGAGCAGTACTTC.

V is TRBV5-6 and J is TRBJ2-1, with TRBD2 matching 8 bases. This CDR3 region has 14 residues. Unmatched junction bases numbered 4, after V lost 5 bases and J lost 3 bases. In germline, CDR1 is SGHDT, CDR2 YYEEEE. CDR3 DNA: TGTGCCAGCAGTTCCGGGACTAGCTACAATGAGCAGTTCTTC. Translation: CASSSGTSYNEQFF.

The CDR3 coding sequence is TGTGCCAGCAGCCGTCCGACTAGCTGGGGCCCCTACGAGCAGTACTTC. Its protein product is CASSRPTSWGPYEQYF. This rearrangement joins TRBV14 to TRBJ2-7; 7 bases are shared with TRBD2. The V gene end was trimmed by 4 bases and the J gene end by 2 bases; junction bases not matched to a gene: 11. Germline V lookup: CDR1 SGHDN, CDR2 FVKESK. The CDR3 runs to 16 residues.

The CDR3 DNA reads TGTGCCTGGGCAAGCGGGACTACCATCCACGAGCAGTACTTC. Amino acids: CAWASGTTIHEQYF. The rearrangement links TRBV30 to TRBJ2-7; 7 bases line up with TRBD2. The V and J ends lost 5 bases and 5 bases, in that order; junction bases with no gene match: 12. In germline, CDR1 is GTSNPN, CDR2 SVGIG (reference sequence). The CDR3 spans 14 residues.

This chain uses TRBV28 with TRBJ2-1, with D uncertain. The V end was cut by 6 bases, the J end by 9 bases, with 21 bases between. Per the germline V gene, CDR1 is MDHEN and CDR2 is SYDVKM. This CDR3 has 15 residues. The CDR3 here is CASRRDLVGVREQFF. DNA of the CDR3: TGTGCCAGCAGGAGAGACCTAGTTGGGGTTCGTGAGCAGTTCTTC.

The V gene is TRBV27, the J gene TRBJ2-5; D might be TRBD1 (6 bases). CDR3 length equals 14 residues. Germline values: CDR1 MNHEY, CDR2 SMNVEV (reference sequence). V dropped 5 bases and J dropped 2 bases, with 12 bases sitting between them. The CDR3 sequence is CASSLGRGQETQYF. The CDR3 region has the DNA TGTGCCAGCAGTCTCGGAAGGGGGCAAGAGACCCAGTACTTC.